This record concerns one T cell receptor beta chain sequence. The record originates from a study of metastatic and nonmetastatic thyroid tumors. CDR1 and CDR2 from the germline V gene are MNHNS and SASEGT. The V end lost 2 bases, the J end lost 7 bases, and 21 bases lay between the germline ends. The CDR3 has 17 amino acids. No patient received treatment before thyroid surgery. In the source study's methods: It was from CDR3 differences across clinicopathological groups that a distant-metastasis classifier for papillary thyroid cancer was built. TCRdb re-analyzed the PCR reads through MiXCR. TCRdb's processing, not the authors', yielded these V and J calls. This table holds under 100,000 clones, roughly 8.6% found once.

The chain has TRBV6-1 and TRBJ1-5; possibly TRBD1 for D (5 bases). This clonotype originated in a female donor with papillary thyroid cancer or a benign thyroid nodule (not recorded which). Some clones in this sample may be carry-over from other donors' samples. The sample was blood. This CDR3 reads CASSEPPGRGLRQPQHF. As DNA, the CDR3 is TGTGCCAGCAGTGAACCTCCTGGGAGGGGATTAAGGCAGCCCCAGCATTTT.